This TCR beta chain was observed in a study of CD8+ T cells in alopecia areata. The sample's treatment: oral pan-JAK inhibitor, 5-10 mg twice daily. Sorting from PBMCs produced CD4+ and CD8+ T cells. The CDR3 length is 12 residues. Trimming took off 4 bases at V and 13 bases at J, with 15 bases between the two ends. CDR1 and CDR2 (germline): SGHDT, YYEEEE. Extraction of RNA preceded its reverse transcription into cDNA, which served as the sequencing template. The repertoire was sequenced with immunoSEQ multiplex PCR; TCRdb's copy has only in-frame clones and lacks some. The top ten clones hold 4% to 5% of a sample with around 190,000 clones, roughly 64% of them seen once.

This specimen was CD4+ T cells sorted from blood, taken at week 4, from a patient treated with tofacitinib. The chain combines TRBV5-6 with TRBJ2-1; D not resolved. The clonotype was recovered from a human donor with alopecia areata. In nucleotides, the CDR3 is TGTGCCAGCAGCCCCGACTCCTCGACCCAGTTCTTC. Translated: CASSPDSSTQFF.